This T cell receptor (beta chain) was found in a study of control samples from healthy donors and cancer patients (dated by TCRdb to between 2020 and 2021). To note about this clone: Its antigen has not been determined. No per-base quality is available; no much larger clone lies one base away.

The CDR3 covers 16 residues, taking in both the cysteine and the phenylalanine. Only the CDR3 part of the read is kept: 48 bases, read in frame from the first base. V and J are truncated by 8 bases and 10 bases respectively, leaving an intervening sequence of 23 bases. From the germline V gene, CDR1 is KGHDR and CDR2 is SFDVKD. To prepare the library, the immunoSEQ multiplex PCR assay was applied. Sourced from immuneACCESS, this table was stored by TCRdb with only in-frame sequences that have V and J called. A share of the clones is absent; for the studies checked, an unresolved V gene accounts for under half, and the remainder has no known explanation. The sample yields some 130,000 clones; 75% to 95% were counted once. The ten largest clones take up 2.5% of the sample.

The clonotype originates from a man aged 35 to 55 in good health. The rearrangement joined TRBV24-1 to TRBJ1-6; the best D guess is TRBD1, with 6 bases matching. The sample taken for sequencing was blood. This receptor has the CDR3 CATTKGRSRGRSPLHF. The DNA sequence is TGTGCCACCACAAAAGGCCGTTCCAGGGGTAGGTCACCCCTCCACTTT.